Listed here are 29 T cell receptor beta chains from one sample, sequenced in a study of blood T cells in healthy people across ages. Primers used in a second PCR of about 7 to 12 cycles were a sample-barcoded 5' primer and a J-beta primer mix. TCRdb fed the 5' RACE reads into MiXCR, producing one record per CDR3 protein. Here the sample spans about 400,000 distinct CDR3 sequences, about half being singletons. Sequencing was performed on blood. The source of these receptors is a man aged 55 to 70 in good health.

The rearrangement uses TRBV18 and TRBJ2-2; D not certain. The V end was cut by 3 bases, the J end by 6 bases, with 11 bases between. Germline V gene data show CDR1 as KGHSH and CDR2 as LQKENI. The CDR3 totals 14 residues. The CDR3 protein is CASSPPTVAGELFF. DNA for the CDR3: TGTGCCAGCTCACCCCCAACCGTCGCCGGGGAGCTGTTTTTT.

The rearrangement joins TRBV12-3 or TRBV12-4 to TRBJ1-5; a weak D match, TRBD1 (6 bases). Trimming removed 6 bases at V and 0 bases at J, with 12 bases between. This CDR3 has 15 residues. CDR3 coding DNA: TGTGCCAGCAGCCTGGGGGGCAATAGCAATCAGCCCCAGCATTTT. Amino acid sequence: CASSLGGNSNQPQHF.

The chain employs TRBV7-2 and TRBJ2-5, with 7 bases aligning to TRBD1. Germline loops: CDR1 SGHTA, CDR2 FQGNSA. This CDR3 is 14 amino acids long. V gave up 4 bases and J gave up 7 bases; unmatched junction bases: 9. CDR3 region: CASSYGQEKGTQYF. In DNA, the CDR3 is TGTGCCAGCAGCTACGGACAGGAAAAAGGGACCCAGTACTTC. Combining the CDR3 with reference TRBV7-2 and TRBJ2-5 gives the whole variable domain GAGVSQSPSNKVTEKGKDVELRCDPISGHTALYWYRQSLGQGLEFLIYFQGNSAPDKSGLPSDRFSAERTGGSVSTLTIQRTQQEDSAVYLCASSYGQEKGTQYFGPGTRLLVL.

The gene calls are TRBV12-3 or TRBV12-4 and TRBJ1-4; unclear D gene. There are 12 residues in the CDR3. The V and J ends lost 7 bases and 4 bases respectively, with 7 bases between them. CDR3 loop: CASKDGNEKLFF. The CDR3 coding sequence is TGTGCCAGCAAGGACGGTAATGAAAAACTGTTTTTT.

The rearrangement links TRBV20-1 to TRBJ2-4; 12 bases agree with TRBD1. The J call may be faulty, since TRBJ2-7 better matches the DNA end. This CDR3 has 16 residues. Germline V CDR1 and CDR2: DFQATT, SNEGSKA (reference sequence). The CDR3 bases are TGCAGTGCTAGGGGACAGGGGGCGTTTAGCGGGAGCGAGCAGTACTTC. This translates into CSARGQGAFSGSEQYF.

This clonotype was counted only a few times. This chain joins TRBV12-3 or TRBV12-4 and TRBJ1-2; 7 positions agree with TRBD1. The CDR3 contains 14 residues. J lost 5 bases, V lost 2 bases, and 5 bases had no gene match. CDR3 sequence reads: CASSLPQTGYGYTF. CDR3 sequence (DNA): TGTGCCAGCAGTTTACCCCAGACAGGGTATGGCTACACCTTC.

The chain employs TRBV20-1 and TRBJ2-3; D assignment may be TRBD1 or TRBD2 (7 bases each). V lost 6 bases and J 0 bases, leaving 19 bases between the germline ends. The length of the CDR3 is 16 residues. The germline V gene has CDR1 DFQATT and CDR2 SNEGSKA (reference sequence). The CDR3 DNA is TGCAGTGCCACGAGCGGGGACAGCTTTAGCACAGATACGCAGTATTTT. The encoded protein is CSATSGDSFSTDTQYF.

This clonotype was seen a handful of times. The CDR3 loop reads CASSLTSAYTDTQYF. As DNA, the CDR3 is TGTGCCAGCAGTCTGACTAGCGCATACACAGATACGCAGTATTTT. The chain uses TRBV6-4 and TRBJ2-3; TRBD2 agrees at 8 bases. CDR1 and CDR2 (germline): MRHNA, SNTAGT. V trimming: 5 bases; J trimming: 2 bases; junction bases outside the gene matches: 6. The CDR3 loop spans 15 amino acids.

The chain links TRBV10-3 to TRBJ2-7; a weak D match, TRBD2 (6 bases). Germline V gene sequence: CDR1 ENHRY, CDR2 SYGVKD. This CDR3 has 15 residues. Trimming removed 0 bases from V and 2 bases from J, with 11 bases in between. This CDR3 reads CAISESTAGTYEQYF. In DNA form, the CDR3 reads TGTGCCATCAGTGAGTCGACGGCGGGGACCTACGAGCAGTACTTC.

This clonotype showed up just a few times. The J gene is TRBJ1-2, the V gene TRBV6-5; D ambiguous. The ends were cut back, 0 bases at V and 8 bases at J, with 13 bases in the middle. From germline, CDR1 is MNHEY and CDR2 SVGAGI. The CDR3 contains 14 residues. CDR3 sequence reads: CASSYSRVLGGYTF. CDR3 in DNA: TGTGCCAGCAGTTACTCGAGGGTACTAGGAGGCTACACCTTC.

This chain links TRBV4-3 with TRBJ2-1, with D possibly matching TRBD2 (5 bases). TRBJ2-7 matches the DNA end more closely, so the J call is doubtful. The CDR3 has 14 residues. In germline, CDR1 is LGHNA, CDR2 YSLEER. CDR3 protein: CASSQESSSYEQYF. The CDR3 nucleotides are TGCGCCAGCAGCCAAGAATCTAGCAGCTACGAGCAGTACTTC.

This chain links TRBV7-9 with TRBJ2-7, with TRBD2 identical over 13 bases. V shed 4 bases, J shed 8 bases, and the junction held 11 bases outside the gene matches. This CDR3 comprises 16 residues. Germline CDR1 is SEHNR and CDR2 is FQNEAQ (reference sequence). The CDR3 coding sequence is TGTGCCAGCAGCTCGGGACTAGCGGGGCCCTTCTGGCAGCAGTACTTC. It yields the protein CASSSGLAGPFWQQYF.

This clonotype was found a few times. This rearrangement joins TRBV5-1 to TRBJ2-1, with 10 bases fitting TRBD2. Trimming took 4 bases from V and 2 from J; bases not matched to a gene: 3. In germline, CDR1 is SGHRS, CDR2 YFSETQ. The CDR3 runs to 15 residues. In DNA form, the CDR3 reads TGCGCCAGCAGCGCTAGCGGGAGCACCTACAATGAGCAGTTCTTC. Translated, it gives CASSASGSTYNEQFF.

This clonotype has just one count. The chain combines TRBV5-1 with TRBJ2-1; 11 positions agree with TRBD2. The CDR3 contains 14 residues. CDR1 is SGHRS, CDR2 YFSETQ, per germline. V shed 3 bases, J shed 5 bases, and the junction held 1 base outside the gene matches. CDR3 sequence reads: CASSSGLADNEQFF. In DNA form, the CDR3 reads TGCGCCAGCAGCTCGGGACTAGCGGACAATGAGCAGTTCTTC.

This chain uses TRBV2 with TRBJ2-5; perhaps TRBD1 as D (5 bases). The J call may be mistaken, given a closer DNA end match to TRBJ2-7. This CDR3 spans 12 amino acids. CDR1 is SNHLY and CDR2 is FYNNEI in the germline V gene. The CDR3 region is CASRIDSYEQYF. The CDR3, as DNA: TGTGCCAGCAGGATCGACAGCTACGAGCAGTACTTC.

The CDR3 DNA reads TGTGCCAGCACTTTCGGACCCGGACAGGAGTATGGCTACACCTTC. Translation: CASTFGPGQEYGYTF. V usage is TRBV12-3 or TRBV12-4 and J usage is TRBJ1-2, with 7 bases matching TRBD1. The CDR3 covers 15 residues. The trim removed 7 bases at V and 5 bases at J, leaving 13 bases unmatched.

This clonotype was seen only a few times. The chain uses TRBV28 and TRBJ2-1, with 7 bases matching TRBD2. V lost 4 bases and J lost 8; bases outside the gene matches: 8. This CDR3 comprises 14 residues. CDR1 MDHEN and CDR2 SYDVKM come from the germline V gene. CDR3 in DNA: TGTGCCAGCAGTTCACTAGCGACGGTCGATGAGCAGTTCTTC. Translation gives CASSSLATVDEQFF.

CDR3 in amino acids: CASSLDRTSYGYTF. The DNA of the CDR3 is TGTGCCAGCAGCTTGGACAGAACCTCCTATGGCTACACCTTC. The chain employs TRBV5-6 and TRBJ1-2; D gene unclear. Germline V lookup: CDR1 SGHDT, CDR2 YYEEEE. This CDR3 has 14 amino acids. The germline V and J ends were trimmed by 0 bases and 4 bases, with 10 bases remaining between them.

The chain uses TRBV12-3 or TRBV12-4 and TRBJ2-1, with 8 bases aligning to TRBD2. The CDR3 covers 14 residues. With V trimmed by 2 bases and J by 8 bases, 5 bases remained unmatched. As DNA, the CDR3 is TGTGCCAGCAGTTTAAGCGGGAGAGTCGATGAGCAGTTCTTC. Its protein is CASSLSGRVDEQFF.

CDR3 DNA sequence: TGCGCCAGCAGCACGGGACTAGCGGTCCTACCTGAGCAGTTCTTC. This sequence encodes CASSTGLAVLPEQFF. This chain links TRBV5-1 with TRBJ2-1, with 11 bases matching TRBD2. V lost 4 bases and J lost 9; bases outside the gene matches: 9. This CDR3 has 15 residues. Germline V gene sequence: CDR1 SGHRS, CDR2 YFSETQ.

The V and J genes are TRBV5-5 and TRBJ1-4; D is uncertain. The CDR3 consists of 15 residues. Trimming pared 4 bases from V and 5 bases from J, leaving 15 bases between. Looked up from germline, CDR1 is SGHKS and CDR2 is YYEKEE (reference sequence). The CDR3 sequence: CASSRRVPGNEKLFF. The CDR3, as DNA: TGTGCCAGCAGCCGCCGGGTTCCTGGGAATGAAAAACTGTTTTTT. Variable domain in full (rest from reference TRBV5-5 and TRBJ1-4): DAGVTQSPTHLIKTRGQQVTLRCSPISGHKSVSWYQQVLGQGPQFIFQYYEKEERGRGNFPDRFSARQFPNYSSELNVNALLLGDSALYLCASSRRVPGNEKLFFGSGTQLSVL.

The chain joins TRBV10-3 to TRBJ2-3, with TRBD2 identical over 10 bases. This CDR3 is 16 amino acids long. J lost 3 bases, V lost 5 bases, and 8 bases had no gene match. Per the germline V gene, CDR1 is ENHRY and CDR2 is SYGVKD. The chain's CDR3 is CAISPAGGIGTDTQYF. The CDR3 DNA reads TGTGCCATCAGTCCAGCGGGAGGGATTGGGACAGATACGCAGTATTTT.

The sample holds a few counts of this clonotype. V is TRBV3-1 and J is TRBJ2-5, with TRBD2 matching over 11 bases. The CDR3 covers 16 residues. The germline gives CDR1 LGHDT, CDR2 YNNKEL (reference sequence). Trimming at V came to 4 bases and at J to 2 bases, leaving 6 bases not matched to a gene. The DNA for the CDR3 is TGTGCCAGCAGCCTTCGACTAGCGGGGAATCAAGAGACCCAGTACTTC. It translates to CASSLRLAGNQETQYF.

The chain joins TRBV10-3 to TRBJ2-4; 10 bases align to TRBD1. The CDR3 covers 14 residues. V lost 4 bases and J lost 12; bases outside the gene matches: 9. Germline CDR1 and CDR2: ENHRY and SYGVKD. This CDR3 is CAISVAETGGSQYF. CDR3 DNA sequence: TGTGCCATCAGTGTCGCTGAGACAGGGGGCTCTCAGTACTTC.

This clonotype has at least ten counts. The CDR3 sequence: CASNTRGPTETQYF. In nucleotides, the CDR3 is TGTGCCAGCAACACACGGGGGCCGACAGAGACCCAGTACTTC. The rearrangement uses TRBV6-5 and TRBJ2-5; D assignment may be TRBD1 or TRBD2 (6 bases each). Trimming took 7 bases from V and 4 from J, leaving 16 bases between them. The CDR3 covers 14 residues. The germline V gene encodes CDR1 MNHEY and CDR2 SVGAGI.

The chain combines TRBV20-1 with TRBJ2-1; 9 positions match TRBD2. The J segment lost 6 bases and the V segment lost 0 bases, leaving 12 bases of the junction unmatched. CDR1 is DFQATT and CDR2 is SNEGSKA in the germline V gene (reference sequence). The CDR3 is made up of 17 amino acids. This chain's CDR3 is CSARELLKAGGPNEQFF. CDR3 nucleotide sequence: TGCAGTGCTAGAGAGCTACTCAAAGCGGGGGGCCCCAATGAGCAGTTCTTC.

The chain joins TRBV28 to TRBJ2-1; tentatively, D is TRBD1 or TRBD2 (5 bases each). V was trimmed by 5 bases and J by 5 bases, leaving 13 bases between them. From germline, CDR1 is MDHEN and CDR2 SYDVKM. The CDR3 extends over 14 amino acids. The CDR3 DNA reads TGTGCCAGCAGTAGGGGTTTGGGACACAATGAGCAGTTCTTC. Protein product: CASSRGLGHNEQFF.

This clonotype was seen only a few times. The chain's CDR3 is CASSVEGLAQSTQYF. CDR3 nucleotides: TGTGCCAGCAGCGTAGAAGGCCTAGCACAGTCTACGCAGTATTTT. The chain links TRBV9 to TRBJ2-3, with a weak D call TRBD2 (5 bases). V was shortened by 0 bases and J by 8 bases, with 16 bases between the two germline ends. The CDR3 loop spans 15 amino acids. CDR1 and CDR2 from the germline V gene are SGDLS and YYNGEE. The variable domain in full, with the rest retrieved from reference TRBV9 and TRBJ2-3, is DSGVTQTPKHLITATGQRVTLRCSPRSGDLSVYWYQQSLDQGLQFLIQYYNGEERAKGNILERFSAQQFPDLHSELNLSSLELGDSALYFCASSVEGLAQSTQYFGPGTRLTVL.

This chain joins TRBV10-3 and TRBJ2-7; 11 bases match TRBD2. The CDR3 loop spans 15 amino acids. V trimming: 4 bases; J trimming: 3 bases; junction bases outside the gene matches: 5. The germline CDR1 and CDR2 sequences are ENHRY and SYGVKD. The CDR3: CAISAGTSGDYEQYF. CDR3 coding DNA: TGTGCCATCAGTGCCGGGACTAGCGGCGACTACGAGCAGTACTTC.